This TCR beta chain was sequenced in a study of blood T cell repertoires in COVID-19 (dated by TCRdb to 2019 to 2021). For context, the study as a whole: Samples covering the acute and convalescent phases of COVID-19 were provided by collaborators in the United States, Italy and Spain. The material from the prospective study consisted of cDNA or gDNA derived from T cells, B-cell-depleted T cells, or PBMCs. The dataset comprised deeply sampled blood TCRbeta repertoires from subjects exposed to, actively infected with, or recovered from COVID-19. The repertoires were released in a freely available public database intended as a resource for research on the immune response to SARS-CoV-2. The samples were drawn from the first 160 participants of the ongoing ImmuneRACE study and from roughly 1,300 subjects provided by 6 global collaborators. A de-identified subject ID, COVID-19 status, age in years and sex were almost always included in the sample metadata. Where HLA class I and class II types were available, the types were taken from metadata supplied by the sample provider, not from assay-based typing. What the research found in general, with its limitations: Clinical and demographic metadata were provided uncurated, with the amount varying by source and participant.

TCRbeta CDR3 regions were amplified from genomic DNA by means of the immunoSEQ Assay, a bias-controlled multiplex PCR. As for the authors' bioinformatics: Within the assay, amplification of reference gene primers was used to estimate how many nucleated cells each sample contained. To quantify the absolute abundance of each unique TCRbeta CDR3 rearrangement, sequence reads were collapsed and filtered. For each sample, productive Simpson clonality was calculated as the square root of Simpson's diversity index over productive rearrangements. TCRdb re-hosts the immuneACCESS table, in-frame sequences only. Its copies lack some clones; in the studies checked, an unresolved V gene accounts for under half of them, and the cause for the rest is not known. That table gives V, J and clone size, and the DNA gave D and trimming. This sample has some 150,000 clones in its table, and 84% of those were observed once. The ten top clones hold around 40% of the sample.

The collaborating institutions used their own protocols to collect whole blood in K2EDTA tubes. For TCRbeta analysis, collaborators shipped samples as frozen whole blood, isolated PBMCs, or DNA extracted from either of those sample types. The CDR3 starts with the cysteine, ends with the phenylalanine, and has 14 residues. CDR3 DNA only is kept here, 42 bases in frame from base 1. After removal of 4 bases from V and 4 bases from J, the junction retains 3 bases not matched to a gene. CDR1 and CDR2, looked up from the germline V gene, are SGHAT and FQNNGV. As to this clone: Its antigen remains undetermined. There are no base qualities to consult, and no much larger clone falls within one base.

The receptor comes from a human donor in a cohort sampled during active COVID-19. The rearrangement combines TRBV11-2 with TRBJ2-7; a stretch of 11 junction bases matches TRBD2. Sequencing used peripheral blood. In nucleotide form, the sequence is TGTGCCAGCAGCTCGACTAGCGGGGTTTACGAGCAGTACTTC. Translated, it reads CASSSTSGVYEQYF.